The rows below give T cell receptor beta chains drawn from one sample of a study of OX40 agonist ivuxolimab in advanced cancers. Sequencing was performed with immunoSEQ multiplex PCR; in TCRdb, only in-frame clones are kept and a portion is missing. Among 48,000 or so clones listed, around 80% were seen once. This material consisted of CD4+ or CD8+ T cells sorted from blood, taken in a trial of the OX40 agonist ivuxolimab. Receptors were obtained from an adult with an advanced solid tumor such as melanoma, head and neck, liver or kidney cancer. CDR3s include the opening cysteine and the closing phenylalanine or tryptophan.

cdr3_aa	v_call	cdr3_length
CASSPKVGTGFNSNQPQHF	TRBV4-1	19
CASSDTGGNYGYTF	TRBV19	14
CASSTPGGSNQPQHF	TRBV19	15
CASSLSRNEQYF	TRBV7-9	12
CASSSRGPSNEQFF	TRBV5-1	14
CASSPPVRDSNQPQHF	TRBV18	16
CASSDGQGAGQPQHF	TRBV10-2	15
CASSPTRQGYEQYF	TRBV7-2	14
CASSLTGGENQPQHF	TRBV5-5	15
CASSQGGRAYNEQFF	TRBV14	15
CASSRMTSAYQETQYF	TRBV14	16
CASSEGTRSADTQYF	TRBV25-1	15
CSVDGFWENTEAFF	TRBV29-1	14
CASSQGRVTGELFF	TRBV7-9	14
CASSLSGTGLSYEQYF	TRBV27	16
CASSRDPEMAGYTF	TRBV5-5	14
CASSQDLGAGGYTDTQYF	TRBV4-3	18
CASSLVGRGNIQYF	TRBV7-8	14
CASNPSGANTEAFF	TRBV6-5	14
CASSNPYRGRWAQYF	TRBV7-8	15
CASSSNLPGSYEQYF	TRBV11-2	15
CASSPRGGRTYEQYF	TRBV5-4	15
CASSLGGGGSLAGETQYF	TRBV11-3	18
CASSRGGRGVSYEQYF	TRBV25-1	16
CASSSGTVPYEQYF	TRBV5-1	14
CASSTTIAGGDEQYF	TRBV18	15
CASSLAAGEREETQYF	TRBV27	16
CASSLNQIYTF	TRBV5-5	11
CVSSRPQIRAYNEQFF	TRBV6-6	16
CASNLLAGGNEQFF	TRBV5-1	14
CASSLVDSPYSNQPQHF	TRBV7-9	17
CASSQDRSGRYGDTQYF	TRBV4-3	17
CASSGIGEDRVVNEQFF	TRBV10-1	17
CASSPLDISYEQYF	TRBV19	14
CASSSGVATNEKLFF	TRBV7-9	15